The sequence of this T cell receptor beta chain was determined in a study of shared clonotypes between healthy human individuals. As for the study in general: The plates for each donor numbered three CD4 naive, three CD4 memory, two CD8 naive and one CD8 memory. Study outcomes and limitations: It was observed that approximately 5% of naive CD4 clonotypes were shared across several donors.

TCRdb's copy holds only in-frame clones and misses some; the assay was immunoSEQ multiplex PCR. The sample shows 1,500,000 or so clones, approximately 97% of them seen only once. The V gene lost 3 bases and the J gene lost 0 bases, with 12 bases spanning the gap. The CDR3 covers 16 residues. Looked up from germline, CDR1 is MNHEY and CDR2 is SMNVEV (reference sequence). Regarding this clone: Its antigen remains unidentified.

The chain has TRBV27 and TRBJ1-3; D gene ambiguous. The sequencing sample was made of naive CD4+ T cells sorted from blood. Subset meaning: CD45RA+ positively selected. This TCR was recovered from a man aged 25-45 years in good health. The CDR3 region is CASSFSYPSSGNTIYF. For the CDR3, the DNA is TGTGCCAGCAGTTTCAGTTACCCGAGCTCTGGAAACACCATATATTTT.